This TCR beta chain is from a study of blood T cell repertoires in COVID-19. About the study: Samples of COVID-19 (acute and convalescent) were obtained from the United States, Italy and Spain. PBMCs, B-cell-depleted T cells, or T cells were the source of the cDNA or gDNA that made up the material.

Original processing notes: Amplification from reference gene primers served as the basis for estimated nucleated cell counts. Using immunoSEQ multiplex PCR, the repertoire was profiled, and TCRdb retains in-frame clones only, with some absent. V and J calls and clone size are as listed in that table; D and trimming were resolved from the DNA. The repertoire holds about 69,000 clones, 60% to 85% seen once, with approximately 17% in the top ten. Germline V gene sequence: CDR1 MNHEY, CDR2 SVGAGI. This CDR3 spans 16 amino acids. With 2 bases removed from V and 0 bases from J, the gap between germline ends came to 13 bases.

Sequencing input: peripheral blood. The sequence was obtained from a man aged 60-69 years with acute or convalescent COVID-19. The rearrangement joins TRBV6-5 to TRBJ1-1, with D maybe TRBD1 (5 bases). The CDR3 spells CASSYGPGGLNTEAFF. DNA of the CDR3: TGTGCCAGCAGTTACGGGCCCGGGGGATTGAACACTGAAGCTTTCTTT.